Below, one TCR beta chain is given with its context. The entry originates in a study of CXCR3-negative and CXCR3-positive naive CD8 T cells. The method, 5' RACE with UMI labels, was used to prepare the TRB cDNA libraries. One entry per CDR3 protein, without DNA, is what TCRdb gives after re-calling the 5' RACE reads. This sample's table reports 70,000 to 100,000 distinct CDR3 sequences. Per the germline V gene, CDR1 is SQVTM and CDR2 is ANQGSEA. This CDR3 spans 14 amino acids. Sequencing was done on a sample of naive CXCR3- CD8+ T cells from blood. Subset noted: CD45RO-CCR7+CD27+CD95- naive CD8+ T cells lacking CXCR3 (TNR3-). The genes are TRBV29-1 and TRBJ2-3. The origin of this receptor is a human donor in good health. Some clones in this sample may be carry-over from other donors' samples. Here the CDR3 reads CSVEGVDSTDTQYF.